Listed below are T cell receptor beta chains from one sample, sequenced in a study of shared clonotypes between healthy human individuals. Here immunoSEQ multiplex PCR was the method, and the copy in TCRdb shows in-frame clones only, minus some. The repertoire includes about 2 million clones, approximately 94% of them detected once, and around 1.1% sits in the top ten. Sequencing was done on a sample of naive CD8+ T cells sorted from blood. All receptors come from a young man in good health. CDR3s leave out the opening cysteine and the closing phenylalanine or tryptophan.

v_call	j_call	cdr3_aa
TRBV18	TRBJ2-7	ASSPYSDRGLSEQY
TRBV18	TRBJ2-7	ASSPKVGAAGIYEQY
TRBV2	TRBJ2-2	ASRDRDRNTGELF
TRBV5-6	TRBJ1-1	ASSFTSRATEAF
TRBV6-1	TRBJ1-1	ASSEEQNTEAF
TRBV2	TRBJ2-7	ASSVDEQY
TRBV29-1	TRBJ2-1	SVGGIHNEQF
TRBV4-1	TRBJ2-1	ASSQRLAASSYNEQF
TRBV7-2	TRBJ1-1	ASSLDFTTNTEAF
TRBV2	TRBJ1-1	ASSERGEGGMNTEAF
TRBV6-6	TRBJ2-2	ASSLTGGSFAGELF
TRBV2	TRBJ2-3	ASSELTSGPTDTQY
TRBV6-5	TRBJ2-7	ASSSTGGQREQY
TRBV7-9	TRBJ2-2	ASSPPRQGNTGELF
TRBV5-6	TRBJ1-2	ASSFMGGYGYT
TRBV19	TRBJ1-1	ASSINGGTEAF
TRBV13	TRBJ2-7	ASSSEDRTYEQY
TRBV6-5	TRBJ2-3	ASSYSPGVGADTQY
TRBV10-3	TRBJ2-7	AISEPTGGTYEQY
TRBV2	TRBJ1-1	ASSRVNTEAF
TRBV11-2	TRBJ2-5	ASSPTLSQETQY
TRBV2	TRBJ2-7	ASTPLNYEQY
TRBV11-3	TRBJ2-7	ASSLGGGTGRNEQY
TRBV5-1	TRBJ2-7	ASSLWDRSYEQY
TRBV9	TRBJ2-2	ASSGAGGNTGELF
TRBV9	TRBJ2-7	ASSAGTELAYEQY
TRBV27	TRBJ1-2	ASTRTDRRDGYT
TRBV27	TRBJ2-2	ASSPTLVSGNTGELF
TRBV6-1	TRBJ1-2	ASSEEQKAPYGYT
TRBV5-6	TRBJ2-7	ASSLGAGPQY
TRBV6-1	TRBJ2-7	ASSGGTSGSYEQY
TRBV19	TRBJ2-3	ASGLAGGPDTQY
TRBV9	TRBJ2-1	ASSVGPNEQF
TRBV5-1	TRBJ2-7	ASSLAGGLAYEQY
TRBV7-9	TRBJ1-1	ASSLTAQAGSEAF
TRBV15	TRBJ2-5	ATSPGGEETQY
TRBV4-1	TRBJ1-1	ASSQDRTAWTPEAF
TRBV10-3	TRBJ2-7	AISESPAGGKYEQY
TRBV4-1	TRBJ2-7	ASSQKQASYEQY
TRBV7-2	TRBJ2-5	ASSNRLAENFQETQY
TRBV10-2	TRBJ1-2	ASRRGAPNGYT
TRBV6-1	TRBJ1-5	ASSAGQGVQPQH
TRBV2	TRBJ2-1	ASSEFLPGLGVSGEQF
TRBV21-1	TRBJ1-5	ASSTTPGFPGRPQH
TRBV27	TRBJ2-2	ASSLYFVGAGVTGELF
TRBV10-2	TRBJ2-5	ASSHWRLQETQY
TRBV20-1	TRBJ2-7	SARSGGEQY